This T cell receptor (beta chain) was sequenced for a study of CD8+ T cells in alopecia areata. Study in general: Tofacitinib administration to treated patients was oral, at 5 to 10 mg twice daily. Dosing spanned 6 to 18 months on tofacitinib, then 6 months off drug. General study findings and limits: In blood and scalp, many expanded lesional clones persisted during tofacitinib.

The CDR3 is 14 residues long. Trimming cost V 5 bases and J 7 bases; bases outside gene matches: 7. Germline V gene lookup returns CDR1 MNHEY and CDR2 SMNVEV (reference sequence). Treatment indicated: oral pan-JAK inhibitor, 5-10 mg twice daily. The authors sorted CD4+ and CD8+ T cells from PBMCs. Regarding this clone: Its antigen is unidentified.

Extracted from the samples, RNA was reverse transcribed into cDNA to serve as the sequencing template. Profiled with immunoSEQ multiplex PCR; TCRdb holds only in-frame clones, not every one. The repertoire holds fewer than 150,000 clones, 50% to 75% seen once, with around 30% in the top ten. The receptor comes from a human donor with alopecia areata. The sample consisted of CD8+ T cells sorted from blood, taken at week 4, from a patient treated with tofacitinib. This sequence joins TRBV27 and TRBJ2-7; 11 nucleotides line up with TRBD1. This CDR3 is CASSPGDRGSEQYF. In nucleotides, the CDR3 is TGTGCCAGCAGTCCTGGGGACAGGGGGAGTGAGCAGTACTTC.